The sequence of this TCR beta chain was determined in a study of sequential checkpoint blockade in melanoma. Background on the study: DNA from over 80 pretreatment tumor samples underwent TCRβ immunosequencing.

General study results and limits: Tumor T-cell fraction and clonality correlated with PD-L1 and CD8+ counts. In arm A, pretreatment tumor clonality was associated with response.

There are 14 residues in the CDR3. The V and J ends lost 6 bases and 4 bases, in that order; junction bases with no gene match: 5. Germline CDR1 is MNHGY and CDR2 is SAAAGT. Treatment: randomized to nivolumab then ipilimumab (arm A) or the reverse (arm B). Using immunoSEQ multiplex PCR, the repertoire was profiled, and TCRdb retains in-frame clones only, with some absent. The sample records approximately 4,900 clones, roughly 28% being singletons. This clone was observed a handful of times. Antigen specificity is unknown. V and J are TRBV6-8 and TRBJ1-5; 8 positions agree with TRBD1. This material consisted of tumor tissue (inferred from file names), taken from a patient given nivolumab and ipilimumab in sequence. The origin of this receptor is a human donor with melanoma. CDR3 sequence (DNA): TGTGCCAGCAGAAGGACAGGGAGGAATCAGCCCCAGCATTTT. Translating gives CASRRTGRNQPQHF.